The 25 T cell receptor beta chains in this list originate from one sample, sequenced in a study of blood T cell repertoires in COVID-19. Profiling relied on immunoSEQ multiplex PCR, and the TCRdb table lists in-frame clones only, not all of them. There are some 80,000 clones in the sample; around four fifths occur only once, and about a tenth lies in the top ten. Material: peripheral blood. These receptors came from a human donor in a cohort sampled during active COVID-19.

The rearrangement uses TRBV6-4 and TRBJ1-1, with D perhaps matching TRBD1 (6 bases). Germline loops: CDR1 MRHNA, CDR2 SNTAGT. V was cut by 6 bases and J by 0 bases, with 8 bases left in between. The CDR3 extends over 13 amino acids. The DNA for the CDR3 is TGTGCCAGCAGCCGGACAGTGAACACTGAAGCTTTCTTT. The encoded protein is CASSRTVNTEAFF.

This clone appeared a few times. The V gene is TRBV5-1, the J gene TRBJ1-2; TRBD1 might be the D (6 bases). From germline, CDR1 is SGHRS and CDR2 YFSETQ. Between the trimmed V and J ends, which lost 3 bases and 3 bases, there was a span of 9 bases. This CDR3 region has 13 residues. CDR3 in amino acids: CASSSGADYGYTF. The CDR3, as DNA: TGCGCCAGCAGCTCAGGGGCGGACTATGGCTACACCTTC.

The rearrangement uses TRBV6-7 and TRBJ2-3; D possibly corresponds to TRBD1 (7 bases). TRBV6-7 is an ORF for which the function is uncertain. Trimming removed 2 bases at V and 4 bases at J, with 16 bases between. The CDR3 totals 16 residues. CDR3 in DNA: TGTGCCAGCAGTTACAGGGGGCTGCCTAGCGCAGATACGCAGTATTTT. As protein: CASSYRGLPSADTQYF.

This chain uses TRBV9 with TRBJ1-3; D unclear. There are 16 residues in the CDR3. Trimming stripped 2 bases from V and 1 base from J, with 13 bases between. Germline V gives CDR1 SGDLS, CDR2 YYNGEE. The DNA of the CDR3 is TGTGCCAGCAGCGTCGACATCTCCGAATCTGGAAACACCATATATTTT. Translation gives CASSVDISESGNTIYF.

The rearrangement joins TRBV28 to TRBJ2-1; 12 bases are shared with TRBD2. V was pared by 3 bases and J by 4 bases, with 4 bases of the junction left unmatched. This CDR3 has 16 amino acids. CDR1 is MDHEN, CDR2 SYDVKM, per germline. CDR3 residues: CASSFRGLAGYNEQFF. Here the CDR3 DNA reads TGTGCCAGCAGTTTCCGCGGACTAGCGGGGTACAATGAGCAGTTCTTC.

The chain is built from TRBV19 and TRBJ2-7, with a weak D call TRBD2 (5 bases). V shed 0 bases and J shed 2 bases, with 8 bases lying between them. The CDR3 runs to 14 residues. Germline lookup yields CDR1 LNHDA and CDR2 SQIVND (reference sequence). The CDR3 spells CASSIEGGTYEQYF. CDR3 coding DNA: TGTGCCAGTAGTATAGAAGGAGGCACCTACGAGCAGTACTTC.

V and J are TRBV14 and TRBJ2-7; D is perhaps TRBD2 (5 bases). Trimming removed 3 bases from V and 4 bases from J, with 7 bases in between. Germline CDR1 and CDR2: SGHDN and FVKESK. The CDR3 sequence is 12 residues long. The CDR3 bases are TGTGCCAGCAGCCACCCGGGGTACGAGCAGTACTTC. Its protein is CASSHPGYEQYF.

This chain joins TRBV25-1 and TRBJ2-5, with D possibly matching TRBD1 (6 bases). The germline V gene encodes CDR1 MGHDK and CDR2 SYGVNS. The V end was cut by 3 bases, the J end by 4 bases, with 15 bases between. The CDR3 is 15 amino acids. CDR3 sequence (DNA): TGTGCCAGCAGTGACGGCAGGGGCAGCGGAGAGACCCAGTACTTC. Encoded protein: CASSDGRGSGETQYF.

The V call is TRBV4-1, the J call TRBJ2-7; D is undetermined. Germline V CDR1 and CDR2: MGHRA, YSYEKL. This CDR3 has 13 residues. Trimming cost V 1 base and J 0 bases, with 4 bases left between them. Here the CDR3 DNA reads TGCGCCAGCAGCCAAGTAGTCTCCTACGAGCAGTACTTC. Its translation: CASSQVVSYEQYF.

This chain uses TRBV7-9 with TRBJ1-2, with a possible D match to TRBD1 (5 bases). The CDR3 spans 12 residues. Germline-derived CDR1 and CDR2 are SEHNR and FQNEAQ (reference sequence). Trimming left V 6 bases short and J 4 bases short, with 9 bases between. The CDR3 is CASSRGGYGYTF. The CDR3 nucleotides are TGTGCCAGCAGTCGGGGGGGCTATGGCTACACCTTC.

The chain is built from TRBV5-1 and TRBJ1-2; TRBD1 agrees at 7 bases. Germline V gene lookup returns CDR1 SGHRS and CDR2 YFSETQ. This CDR3 contains 16 residues. Trimming at V came to 4 bases and at J to 8 bases, leaving 17 bases not matched to a gene. CDR3 sequence: CASSTPGTDFSDGYTF. In DNA form, the CDR3 reads TGCGCCAGCAGCACTCCCGGGACAGATTTTTCGGACGGCTACACCTTC.

The chain combines TRBV29-1 with TRBJ1-2, with D possibly being TRBD1 (6 bases). CDR3 length: 13 amino acids. With 7 bases removed from V and 3 bases from J, the gap between germline ends came to 15 bases. Germline V gene sequence: CDR1 SQVTM, CDR2 ANQGSEA. This CDR3 is CSAQGPEDYGYTF. CDR3 in DNA: TGCAGCGCTCAGGGGCCCGAAGACTATGGCTACACCTTC.

This sequence joins TRBV11-3 and TRBJ2-5, with D perhaps TRBD1 (6 bases). The CDR3 consists of 16 residues. The germline gives CDR1 SGHNT, CDR2 YENEEA. The V end was cut by 2 bases, the J end by 7 bases, with 20 bases between. The CDR3 DNA sequence: TGTGCCAGCAGCTTACCCCCGGGACACTCGAAGGGGACCCAGTACTTC. This gives the protein CASSLPPGHSKGTQYF.

This clone has more than one count but fewer than ten. The chain employs TRBV5-1 and TRBJ2-7; 8 bases are a match to TRBD2. With V trimmed by 5 bases and J by 2 bases, 3 bases remained unmatched. The CDR3 is 13 residues long. Germline V gene sequence: CDR1 SGHRS, CDR2 YFSETQ. CDR3 DNA sequence: TGCGCCAGCAGGCCAGCGGGGGCCTACGAGCAGTACTTC. Translation: CASRPAGAYEQYF.

This clone was counted between two and nine times. The V call is TRBV2, the J call TRBJ1-5, with 8 bases identical to TRBD1. CDR3 size: 13 residues. Germline V gives CDR1 SNHLY, CDR2 FYNNEI. V lost 7 bases to trimming and J lost 5 bases; unmatched junction nucleotides: 4. DNA of the CDR3: TGTGCCAGCACCGGGACAGGCGATCAGCCCCAGCATTTT. Protein sequence: CASTGTGDQPQHF. Together with reference TRBV2 and TRBJ1-5, the CDR3 gives the full variable domain: EPEVTQTPSHQVTQMGQEVILRCVPISNHLYFYWYRQILGQKVEFLVSFYNNEISEKSEIFDDQFSVERPDGSNFTLKIRSTKLEDSAMYFCASTGTGDQPQHFGDGTRLSIL.

This clone was recorded once. The CDR3 is CASRAAHRDSGNTIYF. CDR3 in DNA: TGTGCCAGCAGAGCTGCCCACAGGGACTCTGGAAACACCATATATTTT. This rearrangement joins TRBV6-6 to TRBJ1-3; maybe TRBD1 (6 bases). V gave up 6 bases and J gave up 0 bases, with 15 bases separating them. CDR3 length: 16 residues. Germline V lookup: CDR1 MNHNY, CDR2 SVGAGI (reference sequence).

The J gene is TRBJ2-7, the V gene TRBV27; TRBD1 is a possible D gene (6 bases). CDR3 size: 15 residues. Germline V gene lookup returns CDR1 MNHEY and CDR2 SMNVEV (reference sequence). Trimming removed 5 bases from V and 0 bases from J, with 14 bases in between. CDR3 sequence (DNA): TGTGCCAGCAGTCCATCCAGGGGACACTCCTACGAGCAGTACTTC. As protein: CASSPSRGHSYEQYF.

V gene TRBV2 combines with J gene TRBJ1-5; D may be TRBD1 (5 bases). The V and J ends lost 9 bases and 4 bases respectively, with 13 bases between them. The length of the CDR3 is 13 residues. Germline assignment: CDR1 SNHLY and CDR2 FYNNEI. The CDR3 DNA sequence: TGTGCCAGTAGGACTGGGGGGAATCAGCCCCAGCATTTT. It specifies CASRTGGNQPQHF.

V is TRBV5-1 and J is TRBJ1-4; D uncertain. This CDR3 has 14 amino acids. V lost 4 bases to trimming and J lost 7 bases, with 14 bases between them. From germline, CDR1 is SGHRS and CDR2 YFSETQ. CDR3 amino acids: CASSRQPGSEKLFF. The CDR3 DNA reads as TGCGCCAGCAGCCGGCAGCCGGGGAGTGAAAAACTGTTTTTT. Drawing the rest from reference TRBV5-1 and TRBJ1-4, the complete variable domain is KAGVTQTPRYLIKTRGQQVTLSCSPISGHRSVSWYQQTPGQGLQFLFEYFSETQRNKGNFPGRFSGRQFSNSRSEMNVSTLELGDSALYLCASSRQPGSEKLFFGSGTQLSVL.

CDR3 loop: CATSRRTGLSEQYF. CDR3 sequence (DNA): TGTGCCACCAGCAGACGGACAGGATTGAGTGAGCAGTACTTC. This chain joins TRBV15 and TRBJ2-7; 7 bases are shared with TRBD1. The CDR3 has 14 amino acids. V gave up 2 bases and J gave up 7 bases; unmatched junction bases: 8. Per germline, CDR1 LNHNV and CDR2 YYDKDF (reference sequence).

This clone was recorded only once. The chain has TRBV2 and TRBJ2-3, with D unresolved. CDR1 is SNHLY and CDR2 is FYNNEI in the germline V gene. The V gene lost 6 bases and the J gene lost 2 bases, with 6 bases spanning the gap. The CDR3 has 12 residues. The CDR3 protein is CASRSDTDTQYF. The CDR3, as DNA: TGTGCCAGCAGAAGCGACACAGATACGCAGTATTTT.

In DNA form, the CDR3 reads TGTGCCAGCAGTGCCGGGACACCGGGGAACACTGAAGCTTTCTTT. The encoded protein is CASSAGTPGNTEAFF. V usage is TRBV2 and J usage is TRBJ1-1, with D tentatively TRBD1 (6 bases). The V and J ends lost 4 bases and 1 base respectively, with 13 bases between them. Germline V gene data show CDR1 as SNHLY and CDR2 as FYNNEI. CDR3 length equals 15 residues.

This clone showed up just a few times. The V and J genes are TRBV2 and TRBJ1-3; no definite D call. V lost 8 bases, J lost 0 bases, and 8 bases lay in between. The germline CDR1 and CDR2 sequences are SNHLY and FYNNEI. The CDR3 loop spans 13 amino acids. CDR3 coding DNA: TGTGCCAGCGGGAGGCTCTCTGGAAACACCATATATTTT. It codes for CASGRLSGNTIYF.

The J gene is TRBJ2-7, the V gene TRBV6-6; 8 bases are shared with TRBD1. The CDR3 totals 15 residues. Per the germline V gene, CDR1 is MNHNY and CDR2 is SVGAGI (reference sequence). V lost 0 bases, J lost 7 bases, and 8 bases stayed unmatched. CDR3 in DNA: TGTGCCAGCAGTTACTCGCAGGGGGCCCTTTGGGAGCAGTACTTC. It yields the protein CASSYSQGALWEQYF.

This clone was seen more than once but under ten times. The chain is built from TRBV9 and TRBJ1-6, with D uncertain. Germline V gene sequence: CDR1 SGDLS, CDR2 YYNGEE. CDR3 length equals 14 residues. With 0 bases removed from V and 5 bases from J, the gap between germline ends came to 6 bases. The CDR3: CASSVDQDNSPLHF. CDR3 bases: TGTGCCAGCAGCGTAGACCAGGATAATTCACCCCTCCACTTT.